These 10 T cell receptor beta chains share one sample of origin, sequenced in a study of T cell repertoires in cytomegalovirus infection. One entry per CDR3 protein results from TCRdb running MiXCR on the reads. In the table there are 140,000 to 150,000 distinct CDR3 sequences, around 32% of which are singletons. Antigens of these TCRs are unknown. The specimen was CD8+ T cells from cultured PBMCs, collected from culture after CMV antigen stimulation. Source of these receptors: a human donor in good health (CMV status not recorded). Some clones in this sample may be carry-over from other donors' samples.

In its sample, this clonotype was seen a few times. The chain carries TRBV12-3 or TRBV12-4 and TRBJ2-1, with 7 bases fitting TRBD1. J lost 10 bases, V lost 4 bases, and 4 bases had no gene match. The CDR3 loop spans 12 amino acids. The CDR3 coding sequence is TGTGCCAGCAGTTCCGACAGGGTCGAGCAGTTCTTC. This gives the protein CASSSDRVEQFF.

The chain combines TRBV19 with TRBJ2-6; D is undetermined. Deletions cut 3 bases from V and 8 bases from J, with 14 bases between. Germline values: CDR1 LNHDA, CDR2 SQIVND (reference sequence). There are 15 residues in the CDR3. This CDR3 reads CASSMFSGDSNVLTF. CDR3 coding DNA: TGTGCCAGTAGTATGTTTTCTGGCGACTCCAACGTCCTGACTTTC.

V and J are TRBV29-1 and TRBJ2-1; 15 nucleotides match TRBD2. From germline, CDR1 is SQVTM and CDR2 ANQGSEA. V was clipped by 3 bases and J by 10 bases; unmatched bases: 4. The CDR3 has 14 amino acids. CDR3 protein: CSVEGLAGGGEQFF. The CDR3 DNA is TGCAGCGTTGAGGGACTAGCGGGGGGAGGGGAGCAGTTCTTC.

A few counts support this clonotype. V is TRBV27 and J is TRBJ2-1; D is possibly TRBD2 (6 bases). Trimming took off 4 bases at V and 7 bases at J, with 17 bases between the two ends. CDR3 length: 15 residues. Germline CDR1 MNHEY, CDR2 SMNVEV (reference sequence). The DNA of the CDR3 is TGTGCCAGCAGTTCCAACCCGGGGAGGCGAAATGAGCAGTTCTTC. It yields the protein CASSSNPGRRNEQFF.

The chain combines TRBV19 with TRBJ2-1; 7 nucleotides line up with TRBD2. Germline assignment: CDR1 LNHDA and CDR2 SQIVND (reference sequence). The length of the CDR3 is 16 residues. Losses at the gene ends were 1 base for V and 5 bases for J; bases not matched to a gene: 8. The CDR3 loop reads CASSIGPGGPNNEQFF. Written as DNA, the CDR3 is TGTGCCAGTAGTATAGGCCCGGGGGGACCGAACAATGAGCAGTTCTTC.

This chain links TRBV7-2 with TRBJ2-1; D is unresolved. The germline gives CDR1 SGHTA, CDR2 FQGNSA. Between the trimmed V and J ends, which lost 5 bases and 0 bases, there was a span of 8 bases. There are 14 residues in the CDR3. The CDR3 reads CASSPYNSYNEQFF. The CDR3 DNA is TGTGCCAGCAGCCCGTACAACTCCTACAATGAGCAGTTCTTC.

This clonotype is termed medium-sized. The V call is TRBV7-8, the J call TRBJ2-3; possible D gene TRBD2, 5 bases. The CDR3 sequence is 17 residues long. Germline assignment: CDR1 SGHVS and CDR2 FQNEAQ. V dropped 1 base and J dropped 2 bases, with 16 bases sitting between them. CDR3 DNA: TGTGCCAGCAGCTTAGGAGGGATTGGGTTTCACACAGATACGCAGTATTTT. Its protein product is CASSLGGIGFHTDTQYF.

V usage is TRBV12-3 or TRBV12-4 and J usage is TRBJ2-7, with 14 positions matching TRBD2. The ends lost 6 bases at V and 0 bases at J; junction bases unmatched: 7. The CDR3 totals 17 residues. In nucleotides, the CDR3 is TGTGCCAGCAGCGCAACCGGACTAGCGGGGGGCTCCTACGAGCAGTACTTC. Protein sequence: CASSATGLAGGSYEQYF.

The chain carries TRBV6-6 and TRBJ1-5, with D possibly TRBD1 on 6 matching bases. This CDR3 is built from 15 residues. From germline, CDR1 is MNHNY and CDR2 SVGAGI (reference sequence). The V and J ends lost 5 bases and 0 bases respectively, with 11 bases between them. In nucleotides, the CDR3 is TGTGCCAGCAGTACAGGGTTCGATAGCAATCAGCCCCAGCATTTT. Translated: CASSTGFDSNQPQHF.

The chain joins TRBV12-3 or TRBV12-4 to TRBJ2-5; D possibly matches TRBD1 or TRBD2 (5 bases each). The CDR3 covers 13 residues. V lost 6 bases and J 2 bases, leaving 10 bases between the germline ends. The CDR3 is CASSPGGQETQYF. CDR3 DNA sequence: TGTGCCAGCAGCCCTGGGGGACAAGAGACCCAGTACTTC.